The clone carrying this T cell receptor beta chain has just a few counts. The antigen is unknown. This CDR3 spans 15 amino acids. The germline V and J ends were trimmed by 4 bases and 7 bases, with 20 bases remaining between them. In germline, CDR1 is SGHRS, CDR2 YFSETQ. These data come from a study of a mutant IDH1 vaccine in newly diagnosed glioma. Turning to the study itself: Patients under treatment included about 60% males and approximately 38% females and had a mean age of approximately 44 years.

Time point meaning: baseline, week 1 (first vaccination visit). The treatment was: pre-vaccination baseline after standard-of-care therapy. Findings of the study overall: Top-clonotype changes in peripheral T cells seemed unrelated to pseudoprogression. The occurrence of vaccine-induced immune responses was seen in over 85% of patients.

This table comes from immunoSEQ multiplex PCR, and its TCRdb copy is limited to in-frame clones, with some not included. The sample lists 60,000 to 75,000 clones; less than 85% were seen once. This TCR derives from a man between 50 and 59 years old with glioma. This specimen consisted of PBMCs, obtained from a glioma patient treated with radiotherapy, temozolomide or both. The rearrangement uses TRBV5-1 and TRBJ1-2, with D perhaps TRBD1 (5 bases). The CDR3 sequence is CASSPGGSRRGGYTF. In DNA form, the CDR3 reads TGCGCCAGCAGCCCGGGGGGGAGTCGACGAGGTGGCTACACCTTC.